This TCR beta chain derives from a study of radiation and T cells in renal cell carcinoma. The wider study: Nephrectomy followed 15 Gy stereotactic body radiation by 4 weeks. Findings of the study overall: In blood, top tumor clones expanded by 2 weeks, shrinking by 4.

V shed 2 bases and J shed 13 bases, with 12 bases lying between them. This CDR3 has 12 amino acids. Germline V gene sequence: CDR1 MGHDK, CDR2 SYGVNS. As concerns this clone: What it binds is not known.

Measured with immunoSEQ multiplex PCR; TCRdb has only the in-frame clones, and not every one. Of tens of thousands of clones listed, around 78% were seen once; the top ten hold roughly 6.1%. This sample's time point: blood 2 weeks post-SBRT. The sample's treatment: 15 Gy SBRT to primary tumor, nephrectomy 4 weeks later. This material consisted of blood, taken from a patient whose treatment included radiotherapy and nephrectomy. This sequence was found in a man aged 60 to 75 with renal cell carcinoma. The rearrangement joins TRBV25-1 to TRBJ2-1; possibly TRBD2 for D (5 bases). Written as DNA, the CDR3 is TGTGCCAGCAGTGAAGTGGGAGTCGGCCAGTTCTTC. It translates to CASSEVGVGQFF. The variable domain in full, with the rest retrieved from reference TRBV25-1 and TRBJ2-1, is EADIYQTPRYLVIGTGKKITLECSQTMGHDKMYWYQQDPGMELHLIHYSYGVNSTEKGDLSSESTVSRIRTEHFPLTLESARPSHTSQYLCASSEVGVGQFFGPGTRLTVL.